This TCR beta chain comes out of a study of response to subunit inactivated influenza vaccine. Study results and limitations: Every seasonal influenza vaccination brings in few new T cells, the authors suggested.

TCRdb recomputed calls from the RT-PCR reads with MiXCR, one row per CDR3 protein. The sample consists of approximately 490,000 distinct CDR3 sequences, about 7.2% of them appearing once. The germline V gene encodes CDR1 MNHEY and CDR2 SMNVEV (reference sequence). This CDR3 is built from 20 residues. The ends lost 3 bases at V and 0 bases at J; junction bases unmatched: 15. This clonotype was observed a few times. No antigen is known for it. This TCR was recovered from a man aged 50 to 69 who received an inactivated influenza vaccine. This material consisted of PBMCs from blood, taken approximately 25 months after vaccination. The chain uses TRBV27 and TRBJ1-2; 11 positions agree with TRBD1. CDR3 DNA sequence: TGTGCCAGCAGTTTCCGGGGGGGACAGGGGGTGTCTTCTGCTAACTATGGCTACACCTTC. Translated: CASSFRGGQGVSSANYGYTF.